This T cell receptor beta chain is from a study of cytomegalovirus exposure and HLA in healthy donors. Study details: An early data release held 70 million to 90 million unique TCRs from HLA-typed donors. Most genotyped donors, roughly 80% of some 400, had Caucasian-associated genetic ancestry. Overall study results and limits: Presence/absence analyses took donor sequencing depth as roughly uniform.

This clone showed up just once. Its cognate antigen is unknown. PCR used 60 Vbeta primers and 13 Jbeta primers. TCRdb keeps only in-frame clones here, not all; method: immunoSEQ multiplex PCR. The repertoire holds 110,000 to 150,000 clones, around 80% seen once, with over 2.5% in the top ten. Trimming at V came to 4 bases and at J to 3 bases, leaving 5 bases not matched to a gene. Germline V gives CDR1 ENHRY, CDR2 SYGVKD. CDR3 length: 14 amino acids. Sequences were obtained from PBMCs. The chain employs TRBV10-3 and TRBJ1-2; 7 nucleotides line up with TRBD1. The TCR was taken from a female donor in good health and CMV-seronegative. CDR3: CAISARTGDYGYTF. CDR3 DNA: TGTGCCATCAGTGCGAGAACAGGGGACTATGGCTACACCTTC.